This TCR beta chain was captured by sequencing in a study of cytomegalovirus exposure and HLA in healthy donors. The study, taken as a whole, reports: TCR beta V- and J-gene trimming was later associated with a missense DCLRE1C variant. Confirmation in vitro established that a few CMV-associated chains were specific for CMV antigens. In an earlier analysis, about 87% or about 30%: the productive usage of most TCR beta V segments.

A remark on this clone: As yet, its antigen is unknown.

PCR amplification relied on 60 Vbeta primers (plus 13 Jbeta primers). Sequencing was performed with immunoSEQ multiplex PCR; in TCRdb, only in-frame clones are kept and a portion is missing. Of about 170,000 clones listed, about three quarters are singletons. Healthy individuals who donated bone marrow served as the donors. V was clipped by 1 base and J by 0 bases, with 8 bases between them. This CDR3 comprises 15 residues. Germline values: CDR1 SSHAT, CDR2 FNYEAQ (reference sequence). Specimen: PBMCs. The chain uses TRBV7-7 and TRBJ2-3; D unclear. This clonotype was obtained from a girl aged 10 to 17 in good health and CMV-seronegative. This CDR3 is CASSLGRRSTDTQYF. CDR3 coding DNA: TGTGCCAGCAGCTTAGGGCGGCGTAGCACAGATACGCAGTATTTT.